These T cell receptor beta chains were read from a single sample in a study of T cell changes during pregnancy in multiple sclerosis. Here immunoSEQ multiplex PCR was the method, and the copy in TCRdb shows in-frame clones only, minus some. The sample shows around 100,000 clones, 90% to 95% of them seen only once. Sequenced material: peripheral blood, taken in the second trimester of pregnancy. The receptors were gathered from a female donor with multiple sclerosis, enrolled in a pregnancy study. CDR3s include the opening cysteine and the closing phenylalanine or tryptophan. The D gene is left open where the match is weak. Expanded clones are given a class, and other clones once, few, many or no size at all.

J gene,clone size,D gene,V gene,CDR3 DNA,CDR3 protein
TRBJ2-2,.,.,TRBV18,TGTGCCAGCTCACCACTGGGCACGAACACCGGGGAGCTGTTTTTT,CASSPLGTNTGELFF
TRBJ2-3,.,TRBD2,TRBV19,TGTGCCAGTAGTAAACGGACTAGCGGAGATACGCAGTATTTT,CASSKRTSGDTQYF
TRBJ2-1,.,TRBD2,TRBV7-3,TGTGCCAGCAGCTTAAGGGGGGGCAATGAGCAGTTCTTC,CASSLRGGNEQFF
TRBJ2-5,.,TRBD2,TRBV5-1,TGCGCCAGCAGCTTGGACCAGGGAGGGGAGACCCAGTACTTC,CASSLDQGGETQYF
TRBJ1-5,once,TRBD1,TRBV7-2,TGTGCCAGCAGCTCAGGAGACTGGGACAGGGGTTTGCAGCCCCAGCATTTT,CASSSGDWDRGLQPQHF
TRBJ1-4,.,TRBD1,TRBV28,TGTGCCAGCAGACAGGGGGCTTGGGAAAAACTGTTTTTT,CASRQGAWEKLFF
TRBJ2-2,.,TRBD2,TRBV5-1,TGCGCCAGCAGCACATCCATAGCGGGGGGGCCGAGCACCGGGGAGCTGTTTTTT,CASSTSIAGGPSTGELFF
TRBJ2-5,.,TRBD2,TRBV27,TGTGCCAGCAGTTTGGGTTGGGGGGGGTCCCAAGAGACCCAGTACTTC,CASSLGWGGSQETQYF
TRBJ1-5,.,TRBD1,TRBV7-8,TGTGCCAGCAGCTTAGCACAGGGGCCAGAGCCCCAGCATTTT,CASSLAQGPEPQHF
TRBJ2-6,.,TRBD1,TRBV9,TGTGCCAGCAGCGGGGGTGTGGGACAGCCTCTGACTGGGGCCAACGTCCTGACTTTC,CASSGGVGQPLTGANVLTF
TRBJ2-7,.,.,TRBV19,TGTGCCAGTAGTAGTCCGGGTTTCTCCTACGAGCAGTACTTC,CASSSPGFSYEQYF
TRBJ2-5,.,TRBD2,TRBV12-5,TGTGCTAGTGGTTTGTCGCCCACTAGCGGGAGGTCTACCTACCAAGAGACCCAGTACTTC,CASGLSPTSGRSTYQETQYF
TRBJ2-5,.,.,TRBV18,TGTGCCAGCTCACCAAACAGGGGAGGCCAAGAGACCCAGTACTTC,CASSPNRGGQETQYF
TRBJ1-3,.,.,TRBV7-8,TGTGCCAGCAGCTTACAGGGGTTAACTGGAAACACCATATATTTT,CASSLQGLTGNTIYF
TRBJ1-2,.,TRBD1,TRBV7-3,TGTGCCAGCAGCTTATCCGACAGGGGGATTGAGGGCTACACCTTC,CASSLSDRGIEGYTF
TRBJ2-6,.,TRBD1,TRBV4-1,TGCGCCAGCAGCCAAGGGCGACAGGGACCAGGTACTGGGGCCAACGTCCTGACTTTC,CASSQGRQGPGTGANVLTF
TRBJ2-3,.,.,TRBV2,TGTGCCAGCAAGATCAGCGGGTTGGGGGATACGCAGTATTTT,CASKISGLGDTQYF
TRBJ2-7,.,.,TRBV19,TGTGCCAGTAGTATAGGAGGATGGTCCTACGAGCAGTACTTC,CASSIGGWSYEQYF
TRBJ1-1,.,TRBD1,TRBV15,TGTGCCACCAGCAGTGGTATGAGGACAGGGCTTTATGGAGTCTTT,CATSSGMRTGLYGVF
TRBJ1-1,.,.,TRBV13,TGTGCCAGCAGCGTTAGCCCGACTGAAAACACTGAAGCTTTCTTT,CASSVSPTENTEAFF
TRBJ1-2,once,TRBD1,TRBV7-2,TGTGCCAGCAGCTCCGACAGGGGAGGGGATGGCTACACCTTC,CASSSDRGGDGYTF
TRBJ1-1,.,TRBD1,TRBV6-1,TGTGCCAGCAGTGAACGGACTGGGGGACAGATGAACACTGAAGCTTTCTTT,CASSERTGGQMNTEAFF
TRBJ1-2,once,.,TRBV5-4,TGTGCCAGCAGCCCGGAGGTCAGCTCCTATGGCTACACCTTC,CASSPEVSSYGYTF
TRBJ1-2,.,.,TRBV4-2,TGTGCCAGCAGCCAAGATGGCGGGCAGCAGTATGGCTACACCTTC,CASSQDGGQQYGYTF
TRBJ1-2,.,.,TRBV28,TGTGCCAGCAGGGCCGAGGCCTGGGAGGGTTATGGCTACACCTTC,CASRAEAWEGYGYTF
TRBJ1-1,.,TRBD1,TRBV23-1,TGCGCCAGCAGTCACGACAGGGAGAACGCTGAAGCTTTCTTT,CASSHDRENAEAFF
TRBJ2-1,once,.,TRBV19,TGTGCCAGTAGTAACCGAGTAGATCAGTTCTTC,CASSNRVDQFF
TRBJ1-3,.,.,TRBV9,TGTGCCAGCAGCGTAAACAGGAAAATTGCTGGAAACACCATATATTTT,CASSVNRKIAGNTIYF
TRBJ2-2,.,.,TRBV5-1,TGCGCCAGCAGCTTGCCCCCCCCGCGGCAGGGAAGGGAAACCGGGGAGCTGTTTTTT,CASSLPPPRQGRETGELFF
TRBJ1-1,.,.,TRBV9,TGTGCCAGCAGCATCCGGGAGGAAACTGAAGCTTTCTTT,CASSIREETEAFF
TRBJ1-3,.,.,TRBV19,TGTGCCAGTCAAACCCACCCCACACTAAGAATAAGAAACACCATATATTTT,CASQTHPTLRIRNTIYF